This passage covers 5 T cell receptor beta chains from one sample sequenced in a study of OX40 agonist ivuxolimab in advanced cancers. Measured with immunoSEQ multiplex PCR; TCRdb has only the in-frame clones, and not every one. The data show roughly 70,000 clones, 80% to 90% seen once. The specimen was CD4+ or CD8+ T cells sorted from blood, collected in a trial of the OX40 agonist ivuxolimab. Receptors originate from an adult with an advanced solid tumor such as melanoma, head and neck, liver or kidney cancer.

This clone is a singleton in its sample. This rearrangement joins TRBV7-2 to TRBJ2-4; the D gene could be TRBD1 or TRBD2 (6 bases each). The V and J ends lost 2 bases and 2 bases respectively, with 16 bases between them. Germline CDR1 and CDR2: SGHTA and FQGNSA. This CDR3 has 17 amino acids. CDR3 sequence reads: CASSLKGGGSTKNIQYF. CDR3 nucleotide sequence: TGTGCCAGCAGCTTAAAGGGGGGAGGTTCAACCAAAAACATTCAGTACTTC.

The chain joins TRBV6-6 to TRBJ2-7; D is perhaps TRBD1 (5 bases). Trimming took 6 bases from V and 5 from J, leaving 14 bases between them. The CDR3 runs to 13 residues. Germline V gives CDR1 MNHNY, CDR2 SVGAGI (reference sequence). CDR3 sequence (DNA): TGTGCCAGCAGGTTACAGGTGAACAACGAGCAGTACTTC. Amino acid sequence: CASRLQVNNEQYF.

The chain carries TRBV5-5 and TRBJ1-5, with D possibly TRBD1 on 6 matching bases. Between the trimmed V and J ends, which lost 0 bases and 0 bases, there was a span of 7 bases. The CDR3 has 15 residues. Looked up from germline, CDR1 is SGHKS and CDR2 is YYEKEE (reference sequence). Here the CDR3 DNA reads TGTGCCAGCAGCTTGGCGGACAGTAGCAATCAGCCCCAGCATTTT. Protein sequence: CASSLADSSNQPQHF.

The CDR3 reads CASTSGFSYEQYF. CDR3 DNA sequence: TGTGCCAGTACTAGCGGTTTCTCCTACGAGCAGTACTTC. The V and J genes are TRBV6-5 and TRBJ2-7, with TRBD2 matching over 8 bases. Losses at the gene ends were 9 bases for V and 0 bases for J; bases not matched to a gene: 4. This CDR3 is 13 amino acids long. Germline V gene lookup returns CDR1 MNHEY and CDR2 SVGAGI.

The chain combines TRBV5-1 with TRBJ2-5; perhaps TRBD2 as D (6 bases). CDR3 size: 15 residues. V shed 4 bases and J shed 1 base, with 14 bases lying between them. Looked up from germline, CDR1 is SGHRS and CDR2 is YFSETQ. The CDR3 nucleotides are TGCGCCAGCAGCGCGGGAAACAGCGGCCAAGAGACCCAGTACTTC. Its translation is CASSAGNSGQETQYF.